This T cell receptor (beta chain) emerged from a study of blood T cells in healthy people across ages. CDR3 length: 12 amino acids. Trimming left V 3 bases short and J 6 bases short, with 5 bases between. CDR1 and CDR2 from the germline V gene are SGHNT and YENEEA. This clonotype was seen a handful of times. Through a sample-barcoded 5' primer and a J-beta primer mix, a second PCR was run for 7 to 11 cycles. TCRdb re-called the 5' RACE reads through MiXCR, storing one row per CDR3 protein. Of 650,000 to 1,000,000 distinct CDR3 sequences in the sample, approximately 35% were seen once. The source is a young man in good health. This chain connects TRBV11-3 to TRBJ2-2, with unresolved D. Sequencing was done on a sample of blood. The CDR3 here is CASSFAPGELFF. Written as DNA, the CDR3 is TGTGCCAGCAGCTTTGCCCCCGGGGAGCTGTTTTTT.